This TCR beta chain was recovered during a study of Ad26.COV2.S vaccination and SARS-CoV-2 variants. The treatment here: around 19 received Ad26.COV2.S at low or high dose, single or two shots; several received placebo; per-sample allocation not given. Sampling was done on day 63 after the first vaccine or placebo injection. The shot given was an Ad26 vector that makes Wuhan-strain SARS-CoV-2 spike. The germline V gene has CDR1 MGHDK and CDR2 SYGVNS. V was clipped by 4 bases and J by 2 bases, with 17 bases between them. The CDR3 is made up of 17 amino acids. A note on this clone: Its antigen is currently unknown.

Study-wide points: Quantification of TCR breadth and depth may have yielded underestimates of total T cell responses. Following vaccination, spike-specific CD8+ and CD4+ T cell responses reportedly exhibited substantial breadth.

Clones were sequenced by immunoSEQ multiplex PCR, and TCRdb holds only the in-frame ones, with some missing. The table has 200,000 to 250,000 clones, 70% to 90% seen once. The sequence was obtained from a person aged 18 to 65 who received the Ad26.COV2.S COVID-19 vaccine or a placebo. The V gene is TRBV25-1, the J gene TRBJ1-4; D is uncertain. The material was peripheral blood, obtained in a trial of Ad26.COV2.S vaccine versus placebo. The chain's CDR3 is CASSVPSGEPTNEKLFF. CDR3 bases: TGTGCCAGCAGTGTCCCTAGCGGTGAGCCCACTAATGAAAAACTGTTTTTT.